This T cell receptor beta chain emerged from a study of T cell repertoires in cytomegalovirus infection. Study-wide results and caveats: Cumulative public TCR beta family frequency identified CMV carriers with the relevant HLA.

CDR1 and CDR2 (germline): MNHEY, SVGEGT. The germline V and J ends were trimmed by 4 bases and 3 bases, with 12 bases remaining between them. This CDR3 has 15 amino acids. One entry per CDR3 protein results from TCRdb running MiXCR on the reads. The data show 750,000 to 950,000 distinct CDR3 sequences, around 29% seen once. As to this clonotype: No antigen is known for it.

This TCR was sampled from a human donor in good health (CMV status not recorded). Some clones in this sample may be carry-over from other donors' samples. The source was cultured CD8+ T cells from PBMCs, collected from culture after CMV antigen stimulation. The chain links TRBV6-2 or TRBV6-3 to TRBJ2-2, with a tentative D call TRBD1 (6 bases). CDR3 protein: CASSSWDTYTGELFF. The CDR3 nucleotides read TGTGCCAGCAGTTCTTGGGACACCTACACCGGGGAGCTGTTTTTT.